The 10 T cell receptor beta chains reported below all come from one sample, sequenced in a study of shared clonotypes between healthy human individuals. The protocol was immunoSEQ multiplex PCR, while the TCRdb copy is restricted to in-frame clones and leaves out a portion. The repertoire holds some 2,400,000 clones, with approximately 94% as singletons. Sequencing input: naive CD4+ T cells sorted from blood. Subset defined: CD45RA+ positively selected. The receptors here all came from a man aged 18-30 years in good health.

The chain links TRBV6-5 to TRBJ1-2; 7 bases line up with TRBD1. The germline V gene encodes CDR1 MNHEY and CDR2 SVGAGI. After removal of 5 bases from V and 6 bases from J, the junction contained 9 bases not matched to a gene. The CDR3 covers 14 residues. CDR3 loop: CASSRFQGDDGYTF. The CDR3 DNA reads TGTGCCAGCAGTCGTTTCCAGGGGGATGATGGCTACACCTTC.

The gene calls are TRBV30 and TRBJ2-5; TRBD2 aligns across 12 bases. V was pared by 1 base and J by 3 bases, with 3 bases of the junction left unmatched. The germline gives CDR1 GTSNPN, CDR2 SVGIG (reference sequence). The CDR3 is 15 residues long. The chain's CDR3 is CAWSATSGSEETQYF. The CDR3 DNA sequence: TGTGCCTGGAGTGCGACTAGCGGGAGCGAAGAGACCCAGTACTTC.

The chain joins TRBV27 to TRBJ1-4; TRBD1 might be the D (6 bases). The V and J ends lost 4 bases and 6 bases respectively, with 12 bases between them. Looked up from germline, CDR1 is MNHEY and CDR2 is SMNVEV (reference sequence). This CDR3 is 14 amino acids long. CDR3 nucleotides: TGTGCCAGCAGTTCCTTGGGGGCGGATGAAAAACTGTTTTTT. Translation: CASSSLGADEKLFF.

CDR3 protein: CASSYWGTGHNEQFF. The CDR3 DNA follows: TGTGCCAGCAGTTACTGGGGGACAGGGCACAATGAGCAGTTCTTC. J is TRBJ2-1 and V is TRBV6-5, with 9 bases fitting TRBD1. V dropped 1 base and J dropped 5; count of bases not matched to a gene: 3. Per germline, CDR1 MNHEY and CDR2 SVGAGI. The CDR3 consists of 15 residues.

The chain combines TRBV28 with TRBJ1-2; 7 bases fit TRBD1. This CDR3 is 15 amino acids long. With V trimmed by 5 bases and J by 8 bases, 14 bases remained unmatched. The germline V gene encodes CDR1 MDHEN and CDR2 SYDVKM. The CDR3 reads CASSPGDSSKRGYTF. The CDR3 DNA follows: TGTGCCAGCAGTCCAGGGGACAGTTCTAAGAGGGGCTACACCTTC.

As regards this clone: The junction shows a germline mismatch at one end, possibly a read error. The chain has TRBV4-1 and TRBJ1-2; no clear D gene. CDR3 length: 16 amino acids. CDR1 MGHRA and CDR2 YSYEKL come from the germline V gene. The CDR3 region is CASRQGPASTNYGYTF. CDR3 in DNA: TGCGCCAGCAGGCAAGGGCCAGCGAGTACTAACTATGGCTACACCTTC.

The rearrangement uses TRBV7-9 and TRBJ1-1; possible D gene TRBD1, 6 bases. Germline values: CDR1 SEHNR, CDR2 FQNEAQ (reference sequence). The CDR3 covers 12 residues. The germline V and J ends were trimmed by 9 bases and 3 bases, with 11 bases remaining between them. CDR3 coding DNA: TGTGCCAGTGGGGGCAGTGACACTGAAGCTTTCTTT. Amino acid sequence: CASGGSDTEAFF. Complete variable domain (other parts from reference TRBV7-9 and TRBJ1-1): DTGVSQNPRHKITKRGQNVTFRCDPISEHNRLYWYRQTLGQGPEFLTYFQNEAQLEKSRLLSDRFSAERPKGSFSTLEIQRTEQGDSAMYLCASGGSDTEAFFGQGTRLTVV.

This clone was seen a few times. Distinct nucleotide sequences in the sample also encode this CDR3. The CDR3 reads CASSLGFTEAFF. DNA of the CDR3: TGTGCCAGCAGTTTGGGCTTCACTGAAGCTTTCTTT. The chain employs TRBV28 and TRBJ1-1; D is ambiguous. Trimming took off 3 bases at V and 4 bases at J, with 6 bases between the two ends. The CDR3 is 12 amino acids. Germline assignment: CDR1 MDHEN and CDR2 SYDVKM.

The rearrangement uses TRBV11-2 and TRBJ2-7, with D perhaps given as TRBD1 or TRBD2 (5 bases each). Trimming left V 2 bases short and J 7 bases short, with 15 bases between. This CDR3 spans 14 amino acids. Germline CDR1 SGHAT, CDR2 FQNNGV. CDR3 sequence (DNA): TGTGCCAGCAGCTTAAGGGACCCCTCGGGGGAGCAGTACTTC. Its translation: CASSLRDPSGEQYF.

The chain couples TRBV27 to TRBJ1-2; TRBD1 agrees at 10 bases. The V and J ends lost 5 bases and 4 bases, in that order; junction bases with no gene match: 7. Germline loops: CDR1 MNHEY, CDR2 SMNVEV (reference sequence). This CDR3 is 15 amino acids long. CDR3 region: CASSDGQGESYGYTF. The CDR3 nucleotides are TGTGCCAGCAGTGATGGACAGGGGGAAAGCTATGGCTACACCTTC.